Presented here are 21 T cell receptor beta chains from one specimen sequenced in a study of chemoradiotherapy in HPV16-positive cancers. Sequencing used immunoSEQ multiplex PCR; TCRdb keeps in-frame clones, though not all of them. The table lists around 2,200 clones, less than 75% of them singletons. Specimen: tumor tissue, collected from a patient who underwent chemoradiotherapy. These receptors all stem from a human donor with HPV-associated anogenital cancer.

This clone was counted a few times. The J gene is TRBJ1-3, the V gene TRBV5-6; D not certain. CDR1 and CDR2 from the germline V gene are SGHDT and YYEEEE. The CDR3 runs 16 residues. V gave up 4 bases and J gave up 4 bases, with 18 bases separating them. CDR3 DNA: TGTGCCAGCAGCCCTGCCGCCGGGAGGCTGGGAAACACCATATATTTT. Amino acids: CASSPAAGRLGNTIYF.

The CDR3: CASGPHGSVRTQYF. The CDR3 nucleotides read TGTGCCAGCGGCCCCCACGGTTCTGTTCGGACCCAGTACTTC. This sequence joins TRBV6-5 and TRBJ2-5; no definite D call. The V gene's germline CDR1 is MNHEY and CDR2 SVGAGI. The CDR3 sequence is 14 residues long. Trimming took 8 bases from V and 7 from J, leaving 20 bases between them.

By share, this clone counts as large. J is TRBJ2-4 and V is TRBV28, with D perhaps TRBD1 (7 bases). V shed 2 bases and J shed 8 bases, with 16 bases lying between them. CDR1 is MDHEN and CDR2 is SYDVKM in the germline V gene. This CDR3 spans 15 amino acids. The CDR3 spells CASSLPPTGRHIQYF. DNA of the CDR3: TGTGCCAGCAGTTTACCCCCGACAGGGAGGCACATTCAGTACTTC.

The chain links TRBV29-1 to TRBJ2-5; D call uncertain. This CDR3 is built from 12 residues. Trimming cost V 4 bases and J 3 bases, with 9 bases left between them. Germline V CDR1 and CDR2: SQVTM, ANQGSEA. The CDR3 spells CSVVLLKETQYF. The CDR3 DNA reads TGCAGCGTTGTCCTCTTGAAAGAGACCCAGTACTTC.

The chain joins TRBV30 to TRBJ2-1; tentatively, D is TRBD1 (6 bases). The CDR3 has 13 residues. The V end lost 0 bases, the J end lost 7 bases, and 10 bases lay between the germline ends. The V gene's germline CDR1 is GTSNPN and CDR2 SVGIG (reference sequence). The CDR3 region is CAWSVTGTNEQFF. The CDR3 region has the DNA TGTGCCTGGAGTGTAACAGGGACGAATGAGCAGTTCTTC.

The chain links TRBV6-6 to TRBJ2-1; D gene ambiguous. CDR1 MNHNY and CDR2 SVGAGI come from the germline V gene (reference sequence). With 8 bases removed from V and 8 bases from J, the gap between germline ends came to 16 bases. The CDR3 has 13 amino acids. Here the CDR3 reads CASGPVKDDEQFF. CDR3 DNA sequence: TGTGCCAGCGGCCCTGTGAAGGACGATGAGCAGTTCTTC.

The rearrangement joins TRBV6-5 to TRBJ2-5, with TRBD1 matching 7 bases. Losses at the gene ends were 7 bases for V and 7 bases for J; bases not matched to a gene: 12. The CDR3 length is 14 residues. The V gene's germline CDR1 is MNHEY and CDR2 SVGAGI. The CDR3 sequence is CASTPGQEYGTQYF. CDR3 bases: TGTGCCAGCACCCCAGGACAGGAGTATGGGACCCAGTACTTC.

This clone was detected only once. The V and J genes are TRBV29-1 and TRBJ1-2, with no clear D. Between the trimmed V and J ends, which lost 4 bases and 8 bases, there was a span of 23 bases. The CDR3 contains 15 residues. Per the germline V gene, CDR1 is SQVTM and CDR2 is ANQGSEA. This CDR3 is CSVVDTGREYEGYTF. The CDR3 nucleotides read TGCAGCGTTGTAGACACCGGGCGAGAGTACGAGGGCTACACCTTC.

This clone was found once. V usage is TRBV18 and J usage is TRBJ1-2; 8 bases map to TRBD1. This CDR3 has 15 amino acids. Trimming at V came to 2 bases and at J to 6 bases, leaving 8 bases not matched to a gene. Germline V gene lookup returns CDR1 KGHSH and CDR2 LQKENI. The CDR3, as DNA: TGTGCCAGCTCACCAATCGAGACAGGGGCCCATGGCTACACCTTC. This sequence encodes CASSPIETGAHGYTF.

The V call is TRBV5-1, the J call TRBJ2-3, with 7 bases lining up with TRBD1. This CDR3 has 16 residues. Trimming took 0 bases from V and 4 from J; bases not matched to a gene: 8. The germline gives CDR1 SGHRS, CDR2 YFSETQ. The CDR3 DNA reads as TGCGCCAGCAGCTTGGCACCGGACAGGCGCCCAGATACGCAGTATTTT. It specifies CASSLAPDRRPDTQYF.

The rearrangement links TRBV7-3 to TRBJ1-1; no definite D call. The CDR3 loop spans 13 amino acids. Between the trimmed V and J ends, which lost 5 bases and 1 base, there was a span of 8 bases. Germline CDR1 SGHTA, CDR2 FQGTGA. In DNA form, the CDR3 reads TGTGCCAGCAGCCTACAGTCGAACACTGAAGCTTTCTTT. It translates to CASSLQSNTEAFF.

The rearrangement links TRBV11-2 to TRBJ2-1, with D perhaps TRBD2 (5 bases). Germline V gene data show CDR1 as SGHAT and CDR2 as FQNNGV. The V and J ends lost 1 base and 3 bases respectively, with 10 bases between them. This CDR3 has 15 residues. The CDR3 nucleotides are TGTGCCAGCAGCTTAGCTAGCCCCTACTACAATGAGCAGTTCTTC. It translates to CASSLASPYYNEQFF.

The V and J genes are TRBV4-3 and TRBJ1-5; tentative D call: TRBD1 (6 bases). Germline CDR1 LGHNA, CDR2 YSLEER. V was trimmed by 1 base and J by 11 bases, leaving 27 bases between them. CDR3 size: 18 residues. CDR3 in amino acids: CASSQGVKRGEKQSAQHF. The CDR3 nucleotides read TGCGCCAGCAGCCAAGGGGTAAAAAGGGGGGAAAAGCAATCAGCCCAGCATTTT.

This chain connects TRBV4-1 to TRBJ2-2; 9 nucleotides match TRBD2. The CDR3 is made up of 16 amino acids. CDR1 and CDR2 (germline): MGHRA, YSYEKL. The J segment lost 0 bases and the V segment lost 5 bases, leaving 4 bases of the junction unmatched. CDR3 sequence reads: CASSYSGRTNTGELFF. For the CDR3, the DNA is TGCGCCAGCAGCTACAGCGGGAGGACGAACACCGGGGAGCTGTTTTTT.

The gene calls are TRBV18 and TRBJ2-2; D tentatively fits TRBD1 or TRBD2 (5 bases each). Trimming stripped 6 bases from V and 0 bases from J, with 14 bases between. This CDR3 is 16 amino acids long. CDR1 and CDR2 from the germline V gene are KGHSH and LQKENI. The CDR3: CASSHPGAANTGELFF. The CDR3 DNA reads TGTGCCAGCTCGCACCCCGGGGCGGCGAACACCGGGGAGCTGTTTTTT.

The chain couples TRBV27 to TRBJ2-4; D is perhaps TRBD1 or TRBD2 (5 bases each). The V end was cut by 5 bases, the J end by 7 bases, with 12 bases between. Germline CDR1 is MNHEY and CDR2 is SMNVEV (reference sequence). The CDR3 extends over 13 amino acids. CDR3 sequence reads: CASSPPGPNIQYF. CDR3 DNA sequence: TGTGCCAGCAGTCCCCCGGGACCGAACATTCAGTACTTC.

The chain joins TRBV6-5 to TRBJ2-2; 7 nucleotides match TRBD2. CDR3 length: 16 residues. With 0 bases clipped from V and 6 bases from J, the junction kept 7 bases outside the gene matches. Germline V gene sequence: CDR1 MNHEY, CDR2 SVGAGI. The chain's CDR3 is CASSYSLAFDPGELFF. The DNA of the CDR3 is TGTGCCAGCAGTTACTCACTAGCGTTCGACCCCGGGGAGCTGTTTTTT.

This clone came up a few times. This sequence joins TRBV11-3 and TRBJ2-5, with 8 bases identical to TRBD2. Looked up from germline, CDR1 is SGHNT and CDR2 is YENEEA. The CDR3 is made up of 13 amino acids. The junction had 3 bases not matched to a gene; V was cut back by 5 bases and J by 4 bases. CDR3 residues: CASSLTSVETQYF. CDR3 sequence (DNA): TGTGCCAGCAGCCTGACTAGCGTAGAGACCCAGTACTTC. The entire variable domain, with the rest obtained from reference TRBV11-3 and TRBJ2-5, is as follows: EAGVVQSPRYKIIEKKQPVAFWCNPISGHNTLYWYLQNLGQGPELLIRYENEEAVDDSQLPKDRFSAERLKGVDSTLKIQPAELGDSAVYLCASSLTSVETQYFGPGTRLLVL.

The DNA for the CDR3 is TGTGCCAGCTCACCTAGGGCAGAGCCGAACACCGGGGAGCTGTTTTTT. It translates to CASSPRAEPNTGELFF. V usage is TRBV18 and J usage is TRBJ2-2; no definite D call. Germline V gives CDR1 KGHSH, CDR2 LQKENI. Between the trimmed V and J ends, which lost 3 bases and 0 bases, there was a span of 11 bases. The CDR3 is 16 residues long.

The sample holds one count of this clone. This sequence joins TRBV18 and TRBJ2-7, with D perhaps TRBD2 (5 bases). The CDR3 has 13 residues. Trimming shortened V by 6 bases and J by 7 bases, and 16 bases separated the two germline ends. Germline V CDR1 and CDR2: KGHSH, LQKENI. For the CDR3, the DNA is TGTGCCAGCTCTAGGGAGAGTAGTTGGGAGCAGTACGTC. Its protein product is CASSRESSWEQYV.

The CDR3 here is CATSRERHLNEKLFF. Here the CDR3 DNA reads TGTGCCACCAGCAGAGAACGACACCTTAATGAAAAACTGTTTTTT. V usage is TRBV15 and J usage is TRBJ1-4; no reliable D call. CDR3 length equals 15 residues. Germline-derived CDR1 and CDR2 are LNHNV and YYDKDF (reference sequence). V lost 0 bases and J lost 4, with 9 bases in between.